This T cell receptor beta chain was observed in a study of STAT3 mutations in large granular lymphocyte leukemia. Overall study findings and caveats: In several patients, dominant TCR clone burden exceeded STAT3 mutant burden. After therapy, about 35% of the 18 patients switched clonotypes, all new clones STAT3 wild type. Treatment regimens differed across patients between samplings. Every T-LGLL patient had at least one immunodominant TCRbeta clonotype.

Comments on this clone: No antigen is known for it.

Tens of thousands of productive templates were obtained per sample on average. Clones were sequenced by immunoSEQ multiplex PCR, and TCRdb holds only the in-frame ones, with some missing. The table has 10,000 to 15,000 clones, about 88% seen once; the top ten hold roughly 31%. The CDR3 consists of 15 residues. V lost 1 base and J 1 base, leaving 10 bases between the germline ends. Germline assignment: CDR1 SNHLY and CDR2 FYNNEI. The receptor was isolated from a man aged 40-49 years with T-cell large granular lymphocyte leukemia. Some clones in this sample may be carry-over from other donors' samples. The chain combines TRBV2 with TRBJ2-5; D gene ambiguous. Input material: peripheral blood mononuclear cells. DNA of the CDR3: TGTGCCAGCAGTGAAGGACGGGTAGGCCAAGAGACCCAGTACTTC. It encodes CASSEGRVGQETQYF.